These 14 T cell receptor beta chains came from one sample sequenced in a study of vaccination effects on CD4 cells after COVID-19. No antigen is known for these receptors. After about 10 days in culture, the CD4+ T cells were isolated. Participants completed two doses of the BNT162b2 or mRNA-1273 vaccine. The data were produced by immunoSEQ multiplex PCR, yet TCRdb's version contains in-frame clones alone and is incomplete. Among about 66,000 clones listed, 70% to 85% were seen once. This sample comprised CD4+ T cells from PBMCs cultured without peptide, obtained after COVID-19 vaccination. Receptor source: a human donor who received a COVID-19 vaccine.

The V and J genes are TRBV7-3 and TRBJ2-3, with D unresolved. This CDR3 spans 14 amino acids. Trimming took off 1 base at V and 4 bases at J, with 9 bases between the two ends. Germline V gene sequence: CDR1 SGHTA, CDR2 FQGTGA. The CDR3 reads CASSLKLGSDTQYF. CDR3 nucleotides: TGTGCCAGCAGCTTAAAATTGGGGTCAGATACGCAGTATTTT. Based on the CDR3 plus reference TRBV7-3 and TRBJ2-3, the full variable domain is GAGVSQTPSNKVTEKGKYVELRCDPISGHTALYWYRQSLGQGPEFLIYFQGTGAADDSGLPNDRFFAVRPEGSVSTLKIQRTERGDSAVYLCASSLKLGSDTQYFGPGTRLTVL.

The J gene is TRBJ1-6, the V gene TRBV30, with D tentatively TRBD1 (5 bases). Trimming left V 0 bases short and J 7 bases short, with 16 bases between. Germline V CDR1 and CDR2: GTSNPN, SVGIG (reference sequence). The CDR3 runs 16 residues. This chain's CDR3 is CAWSVWGAGTNSPLHF. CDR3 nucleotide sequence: TGTGCCTGGAGTGTGTGGGGCGCGGGAACGAATTCACCCCTCCACTTT.

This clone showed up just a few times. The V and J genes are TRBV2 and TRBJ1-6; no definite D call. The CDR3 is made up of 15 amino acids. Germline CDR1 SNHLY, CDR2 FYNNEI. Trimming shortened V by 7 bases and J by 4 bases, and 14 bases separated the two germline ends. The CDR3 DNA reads TGTGCCAGCATCATAAGTGGGCAGTATAATTCACCCCTCCACTTT. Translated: CASIISGQYNSPLHF. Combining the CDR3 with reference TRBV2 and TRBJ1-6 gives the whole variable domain EPEVTQTPSHQVTQMGQEVILRCVPISNHLYFYWYRQILGQKVEFLVSFYNNEISEKSEIFDDQFSVERPDGSNFTLKIRSTKLEDSAMYFCASIISGQYNSPLHFGNGTRLTVT.

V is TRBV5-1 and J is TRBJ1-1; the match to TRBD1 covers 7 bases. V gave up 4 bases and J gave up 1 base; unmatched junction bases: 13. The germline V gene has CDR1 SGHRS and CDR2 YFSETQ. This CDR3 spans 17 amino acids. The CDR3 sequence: CASSRMTGMRGNTEAFF. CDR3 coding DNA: TGCGCCAGCAGCCGAATGACAGGGATGAGGGGGAACACTGAAGCTTTCTTT.

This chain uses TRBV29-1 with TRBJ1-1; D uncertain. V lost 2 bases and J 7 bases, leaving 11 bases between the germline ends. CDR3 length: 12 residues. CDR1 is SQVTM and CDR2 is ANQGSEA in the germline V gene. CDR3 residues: CSVEHGGDEAFF. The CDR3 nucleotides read TGCAGCGTTGAACATGGTGGGGATGAAGCTTTCTTT.

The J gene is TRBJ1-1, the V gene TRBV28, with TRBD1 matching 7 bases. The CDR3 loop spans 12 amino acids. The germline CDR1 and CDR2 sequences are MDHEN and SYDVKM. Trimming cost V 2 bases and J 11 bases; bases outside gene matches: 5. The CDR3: CASSLRQGWAFF. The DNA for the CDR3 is TGTGCCAGCAGTTTAAGACAGGGATGGGCTTTCTTT. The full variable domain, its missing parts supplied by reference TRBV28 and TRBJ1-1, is DVKVTQSSRYLVKRTGEKVFLECVQDMDHENMFWYRQDPGLGLRLIYFSYDVKMKEKGDIPEGYSVSREKKERFSLILESASTNQTSMYLCASSLRQGWAFFGQGTRLTVV.

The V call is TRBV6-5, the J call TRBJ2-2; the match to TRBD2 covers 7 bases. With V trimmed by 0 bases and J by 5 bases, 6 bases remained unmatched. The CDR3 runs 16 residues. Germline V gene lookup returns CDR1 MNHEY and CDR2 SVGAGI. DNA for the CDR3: TGTGCCAGCAGTTACTCCGGGAGGTCGTTGACCGGGGAGCTGTTTTTT. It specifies CASSYSGRSLTGELFF.

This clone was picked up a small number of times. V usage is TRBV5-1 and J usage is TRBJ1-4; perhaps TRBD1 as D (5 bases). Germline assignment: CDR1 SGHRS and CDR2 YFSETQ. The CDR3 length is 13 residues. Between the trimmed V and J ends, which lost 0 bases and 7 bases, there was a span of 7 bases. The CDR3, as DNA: TGCGCCAGCAGCTTGGGGGGCCCTGAAAAACTGTTTTTT. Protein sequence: CASSLGGPEKLFF. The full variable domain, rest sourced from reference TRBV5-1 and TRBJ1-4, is KAGVTQTPRYLIKTRGQQVTLSCSPISGHRSVSWYQQTPGQGLQFLFEYFSETQRNKGNFPGRFSGRQFSNSRSEMNVSTLELGDSALYLCASSLGGPEKLFFGSGTQLSVL.

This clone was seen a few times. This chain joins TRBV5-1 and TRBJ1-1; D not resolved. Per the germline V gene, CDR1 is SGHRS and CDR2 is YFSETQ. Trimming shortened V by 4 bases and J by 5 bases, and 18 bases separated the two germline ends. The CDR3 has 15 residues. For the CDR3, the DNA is TGCGCCAGCAGCCCCCTCGACGGGAGAGGGACTGAAGCTTTCTTT. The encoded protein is CASSPLDGRGTEAFF.

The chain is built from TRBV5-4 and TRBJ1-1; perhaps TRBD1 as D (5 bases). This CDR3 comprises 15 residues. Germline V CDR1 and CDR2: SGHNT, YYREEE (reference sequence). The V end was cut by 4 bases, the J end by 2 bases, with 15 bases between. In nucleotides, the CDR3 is TGTGCCAGCAGCAACAGACAGAATTTTAACACTGAAGCTTTCTTT. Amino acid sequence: CASSNRQNFNTEAFF.

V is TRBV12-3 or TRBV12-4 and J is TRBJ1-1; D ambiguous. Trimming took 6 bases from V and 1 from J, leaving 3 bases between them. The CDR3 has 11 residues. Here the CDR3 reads CASRRNTEAFF. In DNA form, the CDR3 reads TGTGCCAGCAGACGGAACACTGAAGCTTTCTTT.

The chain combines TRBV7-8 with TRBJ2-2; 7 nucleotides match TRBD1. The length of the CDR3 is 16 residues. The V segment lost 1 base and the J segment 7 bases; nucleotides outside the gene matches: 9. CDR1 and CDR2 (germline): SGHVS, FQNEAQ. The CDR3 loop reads CASSLVPGGNGGELFF. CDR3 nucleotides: TGTGCCAGCAGCTTAGTTCCAGGGGGAAATGGCGGGGAGCTGTTTTTT.

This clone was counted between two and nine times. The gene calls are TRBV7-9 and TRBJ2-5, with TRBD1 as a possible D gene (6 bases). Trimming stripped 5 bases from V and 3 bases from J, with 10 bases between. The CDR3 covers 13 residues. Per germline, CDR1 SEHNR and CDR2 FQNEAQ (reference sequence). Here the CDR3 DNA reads TGTGCCAGCAGCCCACGACAGGAAGAGACCCAGTACTTC. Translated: CASSPRQEETQYF.

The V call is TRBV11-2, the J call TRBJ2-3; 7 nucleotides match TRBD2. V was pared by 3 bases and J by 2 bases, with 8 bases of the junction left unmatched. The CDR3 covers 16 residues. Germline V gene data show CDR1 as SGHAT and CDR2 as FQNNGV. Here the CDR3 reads CASSLIGGTNTDTQYF. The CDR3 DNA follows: TGTGCCAGCAGCTTGATCGGGGGGACTAACACAGATACGCAGTATTTT.